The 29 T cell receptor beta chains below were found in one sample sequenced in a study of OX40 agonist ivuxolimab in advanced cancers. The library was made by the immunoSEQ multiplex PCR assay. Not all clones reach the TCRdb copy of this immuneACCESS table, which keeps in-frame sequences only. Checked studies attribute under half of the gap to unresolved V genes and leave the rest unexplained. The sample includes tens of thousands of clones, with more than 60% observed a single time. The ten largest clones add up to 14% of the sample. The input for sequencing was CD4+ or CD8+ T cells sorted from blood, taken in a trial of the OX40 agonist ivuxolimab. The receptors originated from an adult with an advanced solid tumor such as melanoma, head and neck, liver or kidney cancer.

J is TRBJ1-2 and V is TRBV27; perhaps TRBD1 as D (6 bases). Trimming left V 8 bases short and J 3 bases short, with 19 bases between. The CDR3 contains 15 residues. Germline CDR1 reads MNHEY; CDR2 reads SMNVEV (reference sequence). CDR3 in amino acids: CASGGPAGDHYGYTF. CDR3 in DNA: TGTGCCAGCGGCGGACCTGCAGGGGATCACTATGGCTACACCTTC.

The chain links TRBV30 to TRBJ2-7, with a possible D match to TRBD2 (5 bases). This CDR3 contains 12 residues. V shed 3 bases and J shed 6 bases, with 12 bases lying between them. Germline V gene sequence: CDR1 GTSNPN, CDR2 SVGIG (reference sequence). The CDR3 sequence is CAWSLGVAEQYF. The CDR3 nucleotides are TGTGCCTGGAGCCTCGGGGTGGCCGAGCAGTACTTC.

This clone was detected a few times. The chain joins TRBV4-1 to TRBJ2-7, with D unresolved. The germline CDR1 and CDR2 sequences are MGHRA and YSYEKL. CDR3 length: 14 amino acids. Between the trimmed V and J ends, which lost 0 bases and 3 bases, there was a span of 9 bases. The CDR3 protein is CASSQDGVFYEQYF. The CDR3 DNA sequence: TGCGCCAGCAGCCAAGACGGAGTGTTCTACGAGCAGTACTTC.

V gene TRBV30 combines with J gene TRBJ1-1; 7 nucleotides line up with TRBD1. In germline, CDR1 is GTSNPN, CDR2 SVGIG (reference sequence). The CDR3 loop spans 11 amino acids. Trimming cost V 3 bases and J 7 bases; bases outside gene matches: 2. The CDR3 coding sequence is TGTGCCTGGAGGACAGGGTTTGAAGCTTTCTTT. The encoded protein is CAWRTGFEAFF.

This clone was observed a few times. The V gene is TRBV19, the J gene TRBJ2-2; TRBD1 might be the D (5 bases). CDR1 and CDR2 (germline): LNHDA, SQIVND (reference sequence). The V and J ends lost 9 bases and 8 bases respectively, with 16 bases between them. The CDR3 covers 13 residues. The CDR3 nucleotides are TGTGCCAGCAGACCCAAACCAGGGGGGGAGCTGTTTTTT. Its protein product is CASRPKPGGELFF.

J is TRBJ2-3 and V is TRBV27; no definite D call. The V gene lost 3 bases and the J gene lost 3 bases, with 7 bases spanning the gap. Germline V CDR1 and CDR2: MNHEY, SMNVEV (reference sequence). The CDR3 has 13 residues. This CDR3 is CASSLGETDTQYF. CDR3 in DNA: TGTGCCAGCAGTTTGGGTGAAACAGATACGCAGTATTTT.

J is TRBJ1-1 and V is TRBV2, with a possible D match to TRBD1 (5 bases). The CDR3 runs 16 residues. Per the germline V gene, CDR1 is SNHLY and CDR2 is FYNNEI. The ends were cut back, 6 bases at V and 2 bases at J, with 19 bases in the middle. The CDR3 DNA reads TGTGCCAGCAGGACGTATCTCGGGACGGATAACACTGAAGCTTTCTTT. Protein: CASRTYLGTDNTEAFF.

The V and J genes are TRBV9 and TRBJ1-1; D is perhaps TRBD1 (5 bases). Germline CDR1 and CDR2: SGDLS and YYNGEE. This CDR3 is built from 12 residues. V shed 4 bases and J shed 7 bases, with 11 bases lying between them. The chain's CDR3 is CASSPRRGEAFF. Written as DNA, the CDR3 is TGTGCCAGCAGCCCCCGAAGGGGTGAAGCTTTCTTT.

The CDR3 here is CASSQEATGRNEQYF. As DNA, the CDR3 is TGCGCCAGCAGCCAAGAAGCAACAGGGCGTAACGAGCAGTACTTC. The chain has TRBV4-1 and TRBJ2-7; maybe TRBD1 (6 bases). Trimming left V 0 bases short and J 5 bases short, with 14 bases between. There are 15 residues in the CDR3. Per the germline V gene, CDR1 is MGHRA and CDR2 is YSYEKL.

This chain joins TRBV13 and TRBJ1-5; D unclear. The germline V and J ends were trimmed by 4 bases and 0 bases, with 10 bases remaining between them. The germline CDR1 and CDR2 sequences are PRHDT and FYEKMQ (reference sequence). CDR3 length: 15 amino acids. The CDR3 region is CASSYHSYSNQPQHF. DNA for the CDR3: TGTGCCAGCAGCTACCACAGTTATAGCAATCAGCCCCAGCATTTT.

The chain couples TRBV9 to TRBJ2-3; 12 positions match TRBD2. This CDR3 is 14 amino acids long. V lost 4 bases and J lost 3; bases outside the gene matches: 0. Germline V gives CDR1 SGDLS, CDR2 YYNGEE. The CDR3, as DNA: TGTGCCAGCAGCACTAGCGGGGGGACAGATACGCAGTATTTT. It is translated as CASSTSGGTDTQYF.

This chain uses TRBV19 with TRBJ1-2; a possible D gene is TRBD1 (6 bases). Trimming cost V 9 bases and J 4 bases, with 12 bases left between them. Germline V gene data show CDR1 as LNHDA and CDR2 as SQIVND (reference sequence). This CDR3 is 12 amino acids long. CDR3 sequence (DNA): TGTGCCAGACAGGGAGAAGGCTATGGCTACACCTTC. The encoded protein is CARQGEGYGYTF. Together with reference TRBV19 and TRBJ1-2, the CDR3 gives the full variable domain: DGGITQSPKYLFRKEGQNVTLSCEQNLNHDAMYWYRQDPGQGLRLIYYSQIVNDFQKGDIAEGYSVSREKKESFPLTVTSAQKNPTAFYLCARQGEGYGYTFGSGTRLTVV.

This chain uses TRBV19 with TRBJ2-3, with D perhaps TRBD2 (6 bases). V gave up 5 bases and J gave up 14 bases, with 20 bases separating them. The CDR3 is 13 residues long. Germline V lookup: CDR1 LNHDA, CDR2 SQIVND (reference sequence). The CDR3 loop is CASSPLDGGLGYF. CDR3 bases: TGTGCCAGTAGTCCGTTAGACGGGGGACTCGGGTATTTT.

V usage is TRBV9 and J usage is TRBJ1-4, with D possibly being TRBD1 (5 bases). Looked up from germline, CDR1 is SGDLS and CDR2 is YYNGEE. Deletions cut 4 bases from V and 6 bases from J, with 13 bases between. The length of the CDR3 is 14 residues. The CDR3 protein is CASSPPEGHEKLFF. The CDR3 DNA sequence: TGTGCCAGCAGCCCTCCGGAGGGGCATGAAAAACTGTTTTTT.

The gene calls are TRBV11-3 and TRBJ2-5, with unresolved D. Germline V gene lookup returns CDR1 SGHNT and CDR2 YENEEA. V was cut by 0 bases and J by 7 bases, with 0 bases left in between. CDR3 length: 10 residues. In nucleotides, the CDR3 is TGTGCCAGCAGCTTAGAGACCCAGTACTTC. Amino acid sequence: CASSLETQYF.

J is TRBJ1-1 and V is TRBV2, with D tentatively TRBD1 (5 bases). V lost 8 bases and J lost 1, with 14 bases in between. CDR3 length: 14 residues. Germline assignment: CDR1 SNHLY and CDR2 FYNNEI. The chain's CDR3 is CASRTGVGNTEAFF. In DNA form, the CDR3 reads TGTGCCAGCCGGACGGGGGTAGGGAACACTGAAGCTTTCTTT.

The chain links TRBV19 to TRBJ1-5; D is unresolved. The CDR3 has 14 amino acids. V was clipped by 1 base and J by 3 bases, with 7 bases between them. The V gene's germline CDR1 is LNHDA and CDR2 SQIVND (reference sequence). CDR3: CASSIADFNQPQHF. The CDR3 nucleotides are TGTGCCAGTAGTATAGCAGATTTCAATCAGCCCCAGCATTTT.

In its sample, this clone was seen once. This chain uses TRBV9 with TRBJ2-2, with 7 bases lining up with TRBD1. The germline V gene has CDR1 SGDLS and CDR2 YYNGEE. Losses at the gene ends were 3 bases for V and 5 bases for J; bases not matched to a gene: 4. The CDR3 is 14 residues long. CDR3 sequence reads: CASSDRQGTGELFF. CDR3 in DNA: TGTGCCAGCAGCGATCGACAGGGAACCGGGGAGCTGTTTTTT. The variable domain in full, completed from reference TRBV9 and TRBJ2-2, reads DSGVTQTPKHLITATGQRVTLRCSPRSGDLSVYWYQQSLDQGLQFLIQYYNGEERAKGNILERFSAQQFPDLHSELNLSSLELGDSALYFCASSDRQGTGELFFGEGSRLTVL.

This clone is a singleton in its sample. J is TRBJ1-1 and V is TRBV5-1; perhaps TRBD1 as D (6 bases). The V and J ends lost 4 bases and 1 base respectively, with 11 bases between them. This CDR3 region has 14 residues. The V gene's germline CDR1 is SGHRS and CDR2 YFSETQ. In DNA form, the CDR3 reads TGCGCCAGCAGCAACGGACAGCCGAACACTGAAGCTTTCTTT. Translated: CASSNGQPNTEAFF.

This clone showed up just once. DNA for the CDR3: TGTGCCAGCAGCGTAGGAAGTGGGGGGGAAAAACTGTTTTTT. Its translation is CASSVGSGGEKLFF. The gene calls are TRBV9 and TRBJ1-4; D perhaps matches TRBD1 (5 bases). Germline V gene sequence: CDR1 SGDLS, CDR2 YYNGEE. V was trimmed by 0 bases and J by 8 bases, leaving 11 bases between them. The CDR3 has 14 amino acids. The entire variable domain, with the rest obtained from reference TRBV9 and TRBJ1-4, is as follows: DSGVTQTPKHLITATGQRVTLRCSPRSGDLSVYWYQQSLDQGLQFLIQYYNGEERAKGNILERFSAQQFPDLHSELNLSSLELGDSALYFCASSVGSGGEKLFFGSGTQLSVL.

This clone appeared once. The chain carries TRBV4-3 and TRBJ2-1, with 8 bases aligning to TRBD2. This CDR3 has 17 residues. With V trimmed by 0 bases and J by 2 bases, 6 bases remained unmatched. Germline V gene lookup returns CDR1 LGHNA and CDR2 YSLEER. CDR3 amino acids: CASSQDLLAGPYNEQFF. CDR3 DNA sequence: TGCGCCAGCAGCCAAGATCTCTTAGCGGGGCCCTACAATGAGCAGTTCTTC.

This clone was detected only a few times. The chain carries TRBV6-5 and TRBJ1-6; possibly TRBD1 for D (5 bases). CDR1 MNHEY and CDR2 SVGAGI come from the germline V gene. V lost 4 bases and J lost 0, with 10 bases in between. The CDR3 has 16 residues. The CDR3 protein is CASSFTGSSYNSPLHF. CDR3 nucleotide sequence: TGTGCCAGCAGTTTTACAGGCAGCTCCTATAATTCACCCCTCCACTTT.

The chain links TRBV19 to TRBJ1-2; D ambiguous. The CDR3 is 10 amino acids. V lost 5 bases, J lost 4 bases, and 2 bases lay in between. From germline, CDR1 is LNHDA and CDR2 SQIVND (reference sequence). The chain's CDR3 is CASSAYGYTF. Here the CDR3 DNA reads TGTGCCAGTAGTGCCTATGGCTACACCTTC.

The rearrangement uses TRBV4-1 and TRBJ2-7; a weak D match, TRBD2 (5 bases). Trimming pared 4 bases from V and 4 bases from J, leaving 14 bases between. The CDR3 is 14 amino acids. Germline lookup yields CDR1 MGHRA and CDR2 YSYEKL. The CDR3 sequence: CASSRGDGTYEQYF. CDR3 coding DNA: TGCGCCAGCAGCCGGGGAGACGGAACTTACGAGCAGTACTTC.

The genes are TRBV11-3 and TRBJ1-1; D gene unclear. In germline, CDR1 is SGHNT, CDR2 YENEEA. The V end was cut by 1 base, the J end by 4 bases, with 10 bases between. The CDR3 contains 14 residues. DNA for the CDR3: TGTGCCAGCAGCTTAGGAGGCATGGGCACTGAAGCTTTCTTT. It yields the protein CASSLGGMGTEAFF.

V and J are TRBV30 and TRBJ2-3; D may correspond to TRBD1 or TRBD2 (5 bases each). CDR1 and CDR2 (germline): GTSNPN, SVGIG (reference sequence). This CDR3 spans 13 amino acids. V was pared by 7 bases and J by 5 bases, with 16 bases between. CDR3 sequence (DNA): TGTGCCTCAAGTGGTTGGGGGTTAGATACGCAGTATTTT. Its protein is CASSGWGLDTQYF.

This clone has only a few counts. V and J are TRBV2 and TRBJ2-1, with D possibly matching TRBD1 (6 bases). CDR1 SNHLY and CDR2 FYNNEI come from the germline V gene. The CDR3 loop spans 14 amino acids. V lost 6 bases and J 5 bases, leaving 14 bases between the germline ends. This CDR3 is CASRPGTRNNEQFF. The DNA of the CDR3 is TGTGCCAGCAGACCCGGGACACGCAACAATGAGCAGTTCTTC.

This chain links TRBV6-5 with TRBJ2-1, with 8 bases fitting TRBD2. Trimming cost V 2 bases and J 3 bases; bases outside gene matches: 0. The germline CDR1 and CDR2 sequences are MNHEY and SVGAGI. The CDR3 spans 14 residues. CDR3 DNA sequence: TGTGCCAGCAGTTACGGGACTAGCTACAATGAGCAGTTCTTC. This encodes CASSYGTSYNEQFF.

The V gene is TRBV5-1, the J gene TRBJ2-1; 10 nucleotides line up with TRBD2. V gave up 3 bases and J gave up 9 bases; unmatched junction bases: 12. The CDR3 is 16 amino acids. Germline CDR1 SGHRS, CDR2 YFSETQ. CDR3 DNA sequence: TGCGCCAGCAGCTGGCAGCGGGGGGGCCCTGGTAGTGAGCAGTTCTTC. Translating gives CASSWQRGGPGSEQFF.